This is a list of T cell receptor beta chains from one sample in a study of OX40 agonist ivuxolimab in advanced cancers. Sequencing used immunoSEQ multiplex PCR; TCRdb keeps in-frame clones, though not all of them. The sample has 60,000 to 100,000 clones; about 84% are singletons. Sequencing used CD4+ or CD8+ T cells sorted from blood, obtained in a trial of the OX40 agonist ivuxolimab. The receptors derive from an adult with an advanced solid tumor such as melanoma, head and neck, liver or kidney cancer. Both conserved end residues are part of each CDR3. A D gene is named only where the DNA matches it firmly. Part of the rows lack a size; the others show once, few, many or a class for expanded clones.

d_gene: NA; j_gene: TRBJ2-1; v_gene: TRBV7-3; abundance: NA; len: 17; CDR3aa: CASSLAAGQSSYNEQFF
d_gene: TRBD2; j_gene: TRBJ2-1; v_gene: TRBV28; abundance: NA; len: 17; CDR3aa: CASSPRQGTSGYDEQFF
d_gene: NA; j_gene: TRBJ1-3; v_gene: TRBV7-9; abundance: NA; len: 17; CDR3aa: CASSPTSRGLSGNTIYF
d_gene: TRBD1; j_gene: TRBJ2-7; v_gene: TRBV28; abundance: NA; len: 13; CDR3aa: CASTTGDGNEQYF
d_gene: TRBD1; j_gene: TRBJ1-1; v_gene: TRBV13; abundance: medium-sized; len: 18; CDR3aa: CASSRSGQGIEMLTEAFF
d_gene: NA; j_gene: TRBJ1-6; v_gene: TRBV27; abundance: NA; len: 15; CDR3aa: CASSREGRGFSPLHF
d_gene: NA; j_gene: TRBJ2-3; v_gene: TRBV29-1; abundance: NA; len: 13; CDR3aa: CSVEQGSPDTQYF
d_gene: NA; j_gene: TRBJ2-7; v_gene: TRBV7-9; abundance: NA; len: 14; CDR3aa: CASSSLGPTYEQYF
d_gene: NA; j_gene: TRBJ1-4; v_gene: TRBV2; abundance: NA; len: 15; CDR3aa: CASSESPVLNEKLFF
d_gene: NA; j_gene: TRBJ2-1; v_gene: TRBV18; abundance: NA; len: 12; CDR3aa: CASSPPLGEQFF
d_gene: TRBD1; j_gene: TRBJ1-3; v_gene: TRBV28; abundance: few; len: 15; CDR3aa: CASNLGTGSGNTIYF
d_gene: TRBD2; j_gene: TRBJ2-3; v_gene: TRBV19; abundance: NA; len: 16; CDR3aa: CASSRSGRALGDTQYF
d_gene: NA; j_gene: TRBJ1-5; v_gene: TRBV10-3; abundance: NA; len: 13; CDR3aa: CAIAGSPNQPQHF
d_gene: NA; j_gene: TRBJ1-4; v_gene: TRBV15; abundance: NA; len: 14; CDR3aa: CATSLDWGGEKLFF
d_gene: NA; j_gene: TRBJ2-6; v_gene: TRBV30; abundance: NA; len: 18; CDR3aa: CAWSGRVGVISGANVLTF
d_gene: TRBD2; j_gene: TRBJ2-3; v_gene: TRBV7-9; abundance: few; len: 16; CDR3aa: CASSLDLAGRTDTQYF
d_gene: NA; j_gene: TRBJ2-7; v_gene: TRBV7-9; abundance: NA; len: 16; CDR3aa: CASSLLLPSRSYEQYF
d_gene: TRBD2; j_gene: TRBJ2-3; v_gene: TRBV5-4; abundance: NA; len: 16; CDR3aa: CASSLRAGANTDTQYF
d_gene: TRBD2; j_gene: TRBJ2-3; v_gene: TRBV7-3; abundance: NA; len: 15; CDR3aa: CASSLGTSGADTQYF
d_gene: NA; j_gene: TRBJ1-2; v_gene: TRBV6-5; abundance: NA; len: 13; CDR3aa: CASSLAGGYGYTF
d_gene: NA; j_gene: TRBJ2-1; v_gene: TRBV30; abundance: NA; len: 15; CDR3aa: CAWSVGGLEYNEQFF
d_gene: NA; j_gene: TRBJ1-1; v_gene: TRBV14; abundance: NA; len: 16; CDR3aa: CASSQARVGMNTEAFF
d_gene: NA; j_gene: TRBJ1-2; v_gene: TRBV10-1; abundance: NA; len: 16; CDR3aa: CASKKRGLRRGYGYTF
d_gene: TRBD1; j_gene: TRBJ2-5; v_gene: TRBV28; abundance: NA; len: 14; CDR3aa: CASSSSGQGETQYF
d_gene: NA; j_gene: TRBJ2-5; v_gene: TRBV6-5; abundance: NA; len: 13; CDR3aa: CASSYMGLETQYF
d_gene: TRBD2; j_gene: TRBJ2-3; v_gene: TRBV5-5; abundance: once; len: 16; CDR3aa: CASSPPAAGGTDTQYF
d_gene: NA; j_gene: TRBJ2-5; v_gene: TRBV9; abundance: NA; len: 15; CDR3aa: CASSVSPGNQETQYF